The text below deals with one T cell receptor (beta chain). The sample is drawn from a study of blood T cell repertoires in COVID-19. How the authors handled the data: Reference gene primer amplification yielded estimated nucleated cell counts. Repertoires were generated with immunoSEQ multiplex PCR, while TCRdb's copy carries only in-frame clones and drops some. V and J calls and clone size come straight from that table; D and trimming were deduced from the DNA. The top ten clones hold about 9.4% of a sample with 390,000 or so clones, around 87% of them seen once. Germline assignment: CDR1 MDHEN and CDR2 SYDVKM. J was trimmed by 2 bases and V by 5 bases; bases with no gene match: 3. The CDR3 consists of 15 residues.

Sample: peripheral blood. The receptor comes from a woman younger than 45 with COVID-19, enrolled during active disease. V is TRBV28 and J is TRBJ2-7, with TRBD2 identical over 13 bases. The CDR3 here is CASSGTSGIPYEQYF. CDR3 bases: TGTGCCAGCAGTGGGACTAGCGGGATCCCCTACGAGCAGTACTTC.